This T cell receptor beta chain was obtained from a study of radiotherapy plus CTLA-4 blockade in lung cancer. The overall study: Disease control reached approximately 31%, with objective responses in 15% to 20%.

With ipilimumab providing CTLA-4 blockade, focal radiation was administered to patients who had chemo-refractory metastatic non-small-cell lung cancer. Note on this clone: Its target is not known.

After removal of 6 bases from V and 1 base from J, the junction contained 7 bases not matched to a gene. Germline V gives CDR1 SQVTM, CDR2 ANQGSEA. This CDR3 has 14 amino acids. Study-wide results and limits: Early shifts in blood T cell clones, with interferon-beta, reportedly predicted response best. Subsequent to radiotherapy plus ipilimumab, tumor-derived TCR clones underwent expansion in blood.

Sequenced by immunoSEQ multiplex PCR; TCRdb stores in-frame clones only, minus some. The sample records approximately 94,000 clones, roughly 80% being singletons. This material consisted of peripheral blood, taken from a patient treated with radiotherapy plus ipilimumab. J is TRBJ1-1 and V is TRBV29-1, with 8 bases lining up with TRBD1. The source of this sequence is a human donor with non-small cell lung cancer that progressed on radiotherapy plus ipilimumab. The CDR3 here is CSVVTGERNTEAFF. In DNA, the CDR3 is TGCAGCGTAGTGACAGGGGAGAGGAACACTGAAGCTTTCTTT.